Presented here are 13 T cell receptor beta chains from one specimen sequenced in a study of shared clonotypes between healthy human individuals. Generated by immunoSEQ multiplex PCR, the TCRdb table keeps only in-frame clones and is missing some. This table holds about 820,000 clones, roughly 92% found once. Cells designated naive CD8 were CD45RO-negative and were positively selected for CCR7, with terminally differentiated effector memory CD45RA+ cells excluded. The sequencing sample was made of naive CD8+ T cells sorted from blood. The source is a man aged 30 to 39 in good health.

This chain connects TRBV7-9 to TRBJ1-5; D is uncertain. Germline CDR1 SEHNR, CDR2 FQNEAQ (reference sequence). This CDR3 contains 16 residues. V was cut by 3 bases and J by 5 bases, with 17 bases left in between. The CDR3 is CASSFFSRGEDQPQHF. The CDR3 DNA reads TGTGCCAGCAGCTTTTTCAGCCGCGGGGAAGATCAGCCCCAGCATTTT.

V usage is TRBV27 and J usage is TRBJ2-1; 7 nucleotides line up with TRBD1. CDR3 length: 18 amino acids. Trimming cost V 0 bases and J 3 bases; bases outside gene matches: 11. Germline V gene data show CDR1 as MNHEY and CDR2 as SMNVEV (reference sequence). The CDR3 region has the DNA TGTGCCAGCAGTTTATCGATCGACAGGGTGTCCAACTACAATGAGCAGTTCTTC. Protein: CASSLSIDRVSNYNEQFF.

The chain recombines TRBV7-8 with TRBJ2-7, with TRBD1 matching 9 bases. Germline V gene sequence: CDR1 SGHVS, CDR2 FQNEAQ. Trimming cost V 5 bases and J 1 base; bases outside gene matches: 3. CDR3 length: 14 residues. The CDR3 region has the DNA TGTGCCAGCAGCGACGGGACAGGGTCCTACGAGCAGTACTTC. This translates into CASSDGTGSYEQYF.

This chain joins TRBV7-8 and TRBJ2-7; weak D call: TRBD1 (6 bases). The germline V gene encodes CDR1 SGHVS and CDR2 FQNEAQ. V lost 10 bases and J 2 bases, leaving 18 bases between the germline ends. This CDR3 region has 14 residues. CDR3 amino acids: CATTGRDTAYEQYF. The DNA for the CDR3 is TGTGCCACCACAGGCCGGGACACCGCCTACGAGCAGTACTTC.

This chain connects TRBV9 to TRBJ1-2; TRBD1 is a possible D gene (5 bases). V lost 0 bases and J 5 bases, leaving 14 bases between the germline ends. This CDR3 has 15 amino acids. CDR1 and CDR2 (germline): SGDLS, YYNGEE. CDR3 loop: CASSVEGSAAYGYTF. CDR3 bases: TGTGCCAGCAGCGTAGAGGGGTCCGCGGCATATGGCTACACCTTC.

This rearrangement joins TRBV12-5 to TRBJ2-7; the D is unclear. Germline V gives CDR1 LGHNT, CDR2 FRNRAP. Trimming removed 5 bases from V and 3 bases from J, with 8 bases in between. CDR3 length: 12 residues. The CDR3 spells CASGLDRYEQYF. The CDR3 nucleotides are TGTGCTAGTGGTCTGGACCGCTACGAGCAGTACTTC.

The chain couples TRBV11-2 to TRBJ1-4, with 7 bases fitting TRBD1. CDR3 length: 18 amino acids. Germline CDR1 is SGHAT and CDR2 is FQNNGV. The J segment lost 0 bases and the V segment lost 2 bases, leaving 9 bases of the junction unmatched. The CDR3 nucleotides read TGTGCCAGCAGCTTAAAGGGACAGCGAGGGGCAACTAATGAAAAACTGTTTTTT. Its translation is CASSLKGQRGATNEKLFF.

This clone was observed a single time. This chain joins TRBV7-9 and TRBJ2-5; D might be TRBD1 (5 bases). This CDR3 is built from 15 residues. Germline CDR1 is SEHNR and CDR2 is FQNEAQ (reference sequence). Deletions cut 10 bases from V and 2 bases from J, with 20 bases between. The CDR3 nucleotides read TGTGCCACCAGGGCGGCCTTATCGTATCAAGAGACCCAGTACTTC. Translation gives CATRAALSYQETQYF.

This chain links TRBV19 with TRBJ2-7; D not resolved. V was shortened by 5 bases and J by 0 bases, with 14 bases between the two germline ends. From germline, CDR1 is LNHDA and CDR2 SQIVND (reference sequence). The CDR3 is 15 amino acids. The CDR3 protein is CASSALPGTSYEQYF. In DNA form, the CDR3 reads TGTGCCAGTAGTGCTCTCCCTGGAACCTCCTACGAGCAGTACTTC.

Concerning this clone itself: This sample also contains other DNA sequences that code for the same CDR3. This sequence joins TRBV10-3 and TRBJ2-2, with D possibly TRBD2 on 5 matching bases. This CDR3 comprises 12 residues. V was shortened by 6 bases and J by 5 bases, with 7 bases between the two germline ends. Germline values: CDR1 ENHRY, CDR2 SYGVKD. DNA of the CDR3: TGTGCCATCAGGGGAGTGACCGGGGAGCTGTTTTTT. It specifies CAIRGVTGELFF.

The chain is built from TRBV27 and TRBJ2-1, with D possibly being TRBD1 (5 bases). Trimming left V 2 bases short and J 6 bases short, with 11 bases between. CDR1 MNHEY and CDR2 SMNVEV come from the germline V gene (reference sequence). The CDR3 sequence is 14 residues long. The CDR3 DNA is TGTGCCAGCAGTTTAGGGGCCTTAAGCAATGAGCAGTTCTTC. Translation gives CASSLGALSNEQFF.

This clone was observed a handful of times. This chain joins TRBV7-3 and TRBJ2-2, with unresolved D. The CDR3 extends over 15 amino acids. From germline, CDR1 is SGHTA and CDR2 FQGTGA. The V and J ends lost 0 bases and 4 bases respectively, with 9 bases between them. The CDR3 bases are TGTGCCAGCAGCTTAACGATAAAGCCCACCGGGGAGCTGTTTTTT. Its translation is CASSLTIKPTGELFF.

The chain links TRBV10-3 to TRBJ2-1; 12 positions match TRBD2. V was clipped by 5 bases and J by 3 bases; unmatched bases: 5. This CDR3 contains 16 residues. In germline, CDR1 is ENHRY, CDR2 SYGVKD. The CDR3 spells CAISTGLAGNYNEQFF. DNA for the CDR3: TGTGCCATCAGTACCGGACTAGCGGGGAACTACAATGAGCAGTTCTTC.